Reported below is one T cell receptor beta chain. These data are taken from a study of technical replicates of blood from four donors. V lost 7 bases to trimming and J lost 3 bases, with 9 bases between them. CDR1 is MNHEY, CDR2 SMNVEV, per germline (reference sequence). The CDR3 sequence is 13 residues long. Profiled with immunoSEQ multiplex PCR; TCRdb holds only in-frame clones, not every one. Of 80,000 to 95,000 clones listed, roughly 94% are singletons. The rearrangement joins TRBV27 to TRBJ2-2; D is unresolved. This clonotype originated in a human donor in good health. Sequenced sample: T cells isolated from PBMCs. CDR3: CASTYSDTGELFF. The CDR3 DNA sequence: TGTGCCAGCACATACTCGGACACCGGGGAGCTGTTTTTT.